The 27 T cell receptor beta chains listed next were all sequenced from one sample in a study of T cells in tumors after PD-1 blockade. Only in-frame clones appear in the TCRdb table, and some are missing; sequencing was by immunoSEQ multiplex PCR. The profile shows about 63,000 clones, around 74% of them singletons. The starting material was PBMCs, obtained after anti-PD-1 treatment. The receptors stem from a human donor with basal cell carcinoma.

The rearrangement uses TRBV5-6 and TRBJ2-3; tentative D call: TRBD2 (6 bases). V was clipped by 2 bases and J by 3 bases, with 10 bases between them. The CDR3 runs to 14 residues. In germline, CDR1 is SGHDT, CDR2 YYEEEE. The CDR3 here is CASSFVGGTDTQYF. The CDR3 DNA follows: TGTGCCAGCAGCTTCGTCGGGGGTACAGATACGCAGTATTTT.

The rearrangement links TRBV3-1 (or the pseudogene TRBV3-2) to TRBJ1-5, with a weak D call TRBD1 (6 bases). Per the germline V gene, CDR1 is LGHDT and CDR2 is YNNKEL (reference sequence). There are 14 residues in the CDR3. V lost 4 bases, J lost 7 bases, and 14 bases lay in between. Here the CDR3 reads CASSPTGIGQPQHF. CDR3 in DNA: TGTGCCAGCAGCCCCACAGGGATCGGCCAGCCCCAGCATTTT.

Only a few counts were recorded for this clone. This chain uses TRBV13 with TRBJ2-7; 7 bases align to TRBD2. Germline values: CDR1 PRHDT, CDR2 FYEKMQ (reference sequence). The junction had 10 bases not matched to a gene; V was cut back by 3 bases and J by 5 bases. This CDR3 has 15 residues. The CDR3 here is CASSLETRGIDEQYF. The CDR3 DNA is TGTGCCAGCAGCTTGGAGACGCGGGGGATCGACGAGCAGTACTTC.

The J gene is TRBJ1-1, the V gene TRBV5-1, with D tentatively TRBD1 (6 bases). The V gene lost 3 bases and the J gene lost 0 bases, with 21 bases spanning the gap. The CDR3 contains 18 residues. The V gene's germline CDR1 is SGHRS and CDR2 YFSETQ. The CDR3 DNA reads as TGCGCCAGCAGCTCATCCGACGTGACAGGAAGCATGAACACTGAAGCTTTCTTT. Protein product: CASSSSDVTGSMNTEAFF.

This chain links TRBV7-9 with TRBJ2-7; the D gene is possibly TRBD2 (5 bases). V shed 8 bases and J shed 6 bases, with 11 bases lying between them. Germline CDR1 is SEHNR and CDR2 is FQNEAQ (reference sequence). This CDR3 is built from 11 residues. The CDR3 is CASEPGVEQYF. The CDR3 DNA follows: TGTGCCAGCGAGCCCGGGGTCGAGCAGTACTTC.

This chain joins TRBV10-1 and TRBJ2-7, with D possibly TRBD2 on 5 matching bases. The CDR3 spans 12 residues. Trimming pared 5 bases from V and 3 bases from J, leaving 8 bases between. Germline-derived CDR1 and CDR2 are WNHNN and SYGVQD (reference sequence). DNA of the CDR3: TGCGCCAGCAGTAAGCGGAGCTACGAGCAGTACTTC. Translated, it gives CASSKRSYEQYF.

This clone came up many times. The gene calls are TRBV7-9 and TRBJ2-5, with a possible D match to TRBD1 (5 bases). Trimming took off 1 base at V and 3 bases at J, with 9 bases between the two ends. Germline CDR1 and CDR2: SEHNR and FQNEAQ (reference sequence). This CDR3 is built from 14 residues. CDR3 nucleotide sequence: TGTGCCAGCAGCTTAGGGTTCAGGGAAGAGACCCAGTACTTC. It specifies CASSLGFREETQYF.

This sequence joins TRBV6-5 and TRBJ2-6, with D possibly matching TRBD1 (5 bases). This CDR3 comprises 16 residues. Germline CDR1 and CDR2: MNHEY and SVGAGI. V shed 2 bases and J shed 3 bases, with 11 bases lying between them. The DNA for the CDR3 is TGTGCCAGCAGTTACCCTCAGGGTCTTGGGGCCAACGTCCTGACTTTC. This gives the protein CASSYPQGLGANVLTF.

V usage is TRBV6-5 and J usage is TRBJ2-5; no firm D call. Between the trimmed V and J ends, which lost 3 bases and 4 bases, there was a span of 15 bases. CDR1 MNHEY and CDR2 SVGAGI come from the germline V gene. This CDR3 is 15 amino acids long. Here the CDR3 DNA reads TGTGCCAGCAGTTATCTGGCGGACCCAGGAGAGACCCAGTACTTC. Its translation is CASSYLADPGETQYF.

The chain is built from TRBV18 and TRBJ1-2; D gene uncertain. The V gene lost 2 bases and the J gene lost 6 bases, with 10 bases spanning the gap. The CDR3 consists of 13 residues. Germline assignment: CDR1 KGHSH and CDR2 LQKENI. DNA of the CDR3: TGTGCCAGCTCACCAGACCGAGGGAATGGCTACACCTTC. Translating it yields CASSPDRGNGYTF.

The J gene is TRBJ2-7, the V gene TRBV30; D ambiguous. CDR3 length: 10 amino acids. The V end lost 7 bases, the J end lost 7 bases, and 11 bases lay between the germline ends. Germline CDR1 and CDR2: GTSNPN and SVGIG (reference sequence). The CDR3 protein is CAFTVYEQYF. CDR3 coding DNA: TGTGCCTTTACGGTTTATGAGCAGTACTTC.

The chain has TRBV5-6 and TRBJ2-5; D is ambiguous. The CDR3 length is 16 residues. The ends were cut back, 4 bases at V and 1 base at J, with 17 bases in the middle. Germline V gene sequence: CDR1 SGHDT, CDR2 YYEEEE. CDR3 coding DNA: TGTGCCAGCAGCCCCCGGATGTCTTCTTTCCAAGAGACCCAGTACTTC. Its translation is CASSPRMSSFQETQYF.

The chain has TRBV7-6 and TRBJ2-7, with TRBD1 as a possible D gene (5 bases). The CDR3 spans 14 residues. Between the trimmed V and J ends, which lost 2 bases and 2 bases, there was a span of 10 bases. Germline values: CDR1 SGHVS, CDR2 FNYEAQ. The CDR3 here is CASSLYARAYEQYF. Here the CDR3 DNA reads TGTGCCAGCAGCTTATATGCCAGGGCCTACGAGCAGTACTTC. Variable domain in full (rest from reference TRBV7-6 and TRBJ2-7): GAGVSQSPRYKVTKRGQDVALRCDPISGHVSLYWYRQALGQGPEFLTYFNYEAQQDKSGLPNDRFSAERPEGSISTLTIQRTEQRDSAMYRCASSLYARAYEQYFGPGTRLTVT.

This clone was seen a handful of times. The CDR3 sequence: CASSEEETYNSPLHF. The CDR3 region has the DNA TGTGCCAGCAGTGAGGAAGAGACCTATAATTCACCCCTCCACTTT. The chain employs TRBV2 and TRBJ1-6; unclear D gene. CDR3 length equals 15 residues. Trimming stripped 3 bases from V and 2 bases from J, with 8 bases between. Germline loops: CDR1 SNHLY, CDR2 FYNNEI. The full variable domain, rest sourced from reference TRBV2 and TRBJ1-6, is EPEVTQTPSHQVTQMGQEVILRCVPISNHLYFYWYRQILGQKVEFLVSFYNNEISEKSEIFDDQFSVERPDGSNFTLKIRSTKLEDSAMYFCASSEEETYNSPLHFGNGTRLTVT.

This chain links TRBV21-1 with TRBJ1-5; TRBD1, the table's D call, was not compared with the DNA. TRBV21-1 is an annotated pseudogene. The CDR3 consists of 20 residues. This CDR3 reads CASSKLVEFFRDREDQPQHF. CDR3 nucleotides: TGTGCCAGCAGCAAATTGGTTGAGTTTTTCCGGGACAGGGAGGATCAGCCCCAGCATTTT.

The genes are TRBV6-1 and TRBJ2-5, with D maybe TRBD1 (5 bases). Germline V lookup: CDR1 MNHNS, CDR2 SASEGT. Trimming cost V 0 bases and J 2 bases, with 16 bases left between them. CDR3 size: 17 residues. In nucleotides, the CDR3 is TGTGCCAGCAGTGAAGCCCCAGTGATTCAGGGACAAGAGACCCAGTACTTC. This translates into CASSEAPVIQGQETQYF.

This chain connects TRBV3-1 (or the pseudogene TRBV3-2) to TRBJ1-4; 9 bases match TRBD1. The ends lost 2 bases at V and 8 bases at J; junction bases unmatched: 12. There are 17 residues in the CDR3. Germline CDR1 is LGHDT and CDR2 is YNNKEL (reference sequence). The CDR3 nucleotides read TGTGCCAGCAGCCAACGCACGTCCGGGACAGGGCGGGAAAAACTGTTTTTT. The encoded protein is CASSQRTSGTGREKLFF.

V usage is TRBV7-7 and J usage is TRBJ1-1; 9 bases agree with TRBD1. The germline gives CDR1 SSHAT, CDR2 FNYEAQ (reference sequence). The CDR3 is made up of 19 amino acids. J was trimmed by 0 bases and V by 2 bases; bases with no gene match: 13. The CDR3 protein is CASSLRGDRDQGMNTEAFF. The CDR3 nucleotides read TGTGCCAGCAGCTTAAGGGGGGACAGGGACCAAGGCATGAACACTGAAGCTTTCTTT.

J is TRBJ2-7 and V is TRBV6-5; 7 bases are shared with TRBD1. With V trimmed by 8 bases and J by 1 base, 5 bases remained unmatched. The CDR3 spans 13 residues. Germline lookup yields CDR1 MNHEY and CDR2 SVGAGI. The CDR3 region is CASEGGQSYEQYF. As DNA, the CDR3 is TGTGCCAGCGAAGGGGGACAGTCCTACGAGCAGTACTTC.

In DNA form, the CDR3 reads TGTGCCAGCACCCCGGGTGTACACGGCGGCGAGACCCAGTACTTC. This gives the protein CASTPGVHGGETQYF. This chain links TRBV7-9 with TRBJ2-5; D remains ambiguous. Trimming shortened V by 7 bases and J by 5 bases, and 20 bases separated the two germline ends. The CDR3 runs 15 residues. The germline CDR1 and CDR2 sequences are SEHNR and FQNEAQ (reference sequence).

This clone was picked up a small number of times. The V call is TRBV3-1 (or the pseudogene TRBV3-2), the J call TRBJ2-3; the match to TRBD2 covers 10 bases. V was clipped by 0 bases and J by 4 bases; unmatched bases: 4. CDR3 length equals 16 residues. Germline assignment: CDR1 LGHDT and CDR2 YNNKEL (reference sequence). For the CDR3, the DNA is TGTGCCAGCAGCCAAGATGTTCTAGCGGGGGCAGATACGCAGTATTTT. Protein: CASSQDVLAGADTQYF.

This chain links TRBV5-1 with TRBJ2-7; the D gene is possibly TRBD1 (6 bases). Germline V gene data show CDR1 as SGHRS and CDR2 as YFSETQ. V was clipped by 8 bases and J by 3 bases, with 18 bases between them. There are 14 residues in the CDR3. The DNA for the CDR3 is TGCGCCAGTACAAAGGGGGACATAGGCTACGAGCAGTACTTC. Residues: CASTKGDIGYEQYF.

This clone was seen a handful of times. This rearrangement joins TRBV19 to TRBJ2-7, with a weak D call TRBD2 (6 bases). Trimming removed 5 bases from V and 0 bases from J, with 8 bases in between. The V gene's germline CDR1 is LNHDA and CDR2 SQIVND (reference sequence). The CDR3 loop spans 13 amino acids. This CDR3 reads CASSGGTSYEQYF. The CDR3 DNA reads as TGTGCCAGTAGTGGAGGGACCTCCTACGAGCAGTACTTC.

The CDR3 protein is CASSPGLASYNEQFF. CDR3 in DNA: TGTGCCAGCTCACCCGGACTAGCATCCTACAATGAGCAGTTCTTC. The chain is built from TRBV18 and TRBJ2-1; 8 nucleotides match TRBD2. Germline assignment: CDR1 KGHSH and CDR2 LQKENI. V shed 3 bases, J shed 1 base, and the junction held 2 bases outside the gene matches. The CDR3 has 15 residues.

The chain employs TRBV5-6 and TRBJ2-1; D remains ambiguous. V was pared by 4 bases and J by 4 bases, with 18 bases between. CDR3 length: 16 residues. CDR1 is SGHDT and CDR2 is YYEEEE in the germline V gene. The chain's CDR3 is CASSPLQPGRYNEQFF. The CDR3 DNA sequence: TGTGCCAGCAGCCCCCTGCAGCCTGGGCGGTACAATGAGCAGTTCTTC.

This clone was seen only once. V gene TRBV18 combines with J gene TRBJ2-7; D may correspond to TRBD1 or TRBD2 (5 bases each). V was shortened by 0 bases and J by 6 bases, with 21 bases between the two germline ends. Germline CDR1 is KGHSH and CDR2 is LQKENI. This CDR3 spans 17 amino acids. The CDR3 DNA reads TGTGCCAGCTCACCACCATCACCGGGACGGACCTCGGGCGAGCAGTACTTC. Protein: CASSPPSPGRTSGEQYF. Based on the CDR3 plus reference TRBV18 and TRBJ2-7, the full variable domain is NAGVMQNPRHLVRRRGQEARLRCSPMKGHSHVYWYRQLPEEGLKFMVYLQKENIIDESGMPKERFSAEFPKEGPSILRIQQVVRGDSAAYFCASSPPSPGRTSGEQYFGPGTRLTVT.

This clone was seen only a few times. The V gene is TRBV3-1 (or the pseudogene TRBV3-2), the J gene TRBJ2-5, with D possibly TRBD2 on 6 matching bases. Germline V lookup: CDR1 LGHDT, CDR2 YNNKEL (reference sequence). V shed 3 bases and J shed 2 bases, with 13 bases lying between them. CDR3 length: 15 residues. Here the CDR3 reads CASSHPGLGQETQYF. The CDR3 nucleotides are TGTGCCAGCAGCCACCCGGGACTGGGGCAAGAGACCCAGTACTTC.